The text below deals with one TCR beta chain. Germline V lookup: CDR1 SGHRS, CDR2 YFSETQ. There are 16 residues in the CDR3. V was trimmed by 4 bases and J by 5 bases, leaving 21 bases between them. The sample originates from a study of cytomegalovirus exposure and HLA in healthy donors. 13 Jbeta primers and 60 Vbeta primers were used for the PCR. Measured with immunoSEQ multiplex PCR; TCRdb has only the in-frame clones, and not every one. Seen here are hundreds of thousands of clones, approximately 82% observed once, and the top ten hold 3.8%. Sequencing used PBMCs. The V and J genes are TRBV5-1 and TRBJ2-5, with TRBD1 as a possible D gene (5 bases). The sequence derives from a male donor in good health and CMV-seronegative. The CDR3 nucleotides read TGCGCCAGCAGCCACGGACAACCGGGTGGGTTGGAGACCCAGTACTTC. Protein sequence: CASSHGQPGGLETQYF.